This T cell receptor (beta chain) is from a study of cytomegalovirus exposure and HLA in healthy donors. Points from the study as a whole: Donor immune exposure was known only as CMV serostatus. It emerged from a later analysis that several of the most significant clusters appeared to be linked to common viral pathogens.

Trimming took off 4 bases at V and 1 base at J, with 8 bases between the two ends. Germline CDR1 SGDLS, CDR2 YYNGEE. The CDR3 consists of 13 residues. With 60 Vbeta and 13 Jbeta primers, the PCR was carried out. Sequenced by immunoSEQ multiplex PCR; TCRdb stores in-frame clones only, minus some. Of about 160,000 clones listed, about 85% are singletons. A note on this clone: The antigen is undetermined.

The chain combines TRBV9 with TRBJ2-5; D not resolved. The TCR comes from a man aged 18-30 years in good health and CMV-seronegative. The sample taken for sequencing was PBMCs. CDR3 loop: CASSPRVQETQYF. In DNA, the CDR3 is TGTGCCAGCAGCCCCCGGGTCCAAGAGACCCAGTACTTC.